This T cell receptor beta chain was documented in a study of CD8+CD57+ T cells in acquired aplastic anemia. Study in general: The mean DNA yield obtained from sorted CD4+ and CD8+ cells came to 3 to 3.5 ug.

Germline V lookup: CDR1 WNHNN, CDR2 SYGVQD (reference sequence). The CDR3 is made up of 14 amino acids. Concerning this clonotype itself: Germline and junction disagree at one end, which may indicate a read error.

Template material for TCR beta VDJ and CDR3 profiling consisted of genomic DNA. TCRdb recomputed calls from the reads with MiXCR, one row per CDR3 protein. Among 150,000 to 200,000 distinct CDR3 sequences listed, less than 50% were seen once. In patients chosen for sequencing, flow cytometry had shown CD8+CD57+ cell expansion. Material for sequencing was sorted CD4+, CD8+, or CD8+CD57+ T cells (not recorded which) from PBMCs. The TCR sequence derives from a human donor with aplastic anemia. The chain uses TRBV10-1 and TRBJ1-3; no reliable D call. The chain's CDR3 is CASSHERGVNTIYF. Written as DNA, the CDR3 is TGTGCCAGCAGCCATGAACGGGGAGTAAACACCATATATTTT.